A single TCR beta chain is shown here with its context. The CDR3 consists of 14 residues. The germline CDR1 and CDR2 sequences are SGHNT and YENEEA. J lost 9 bases, V lost 1 base, and 0 bases had no gene match. The sample comes from a study of blood T cell repertoires in COVID-19. Study as a whole: Sites in the United States, Italy and Spain provided acute and convalescent COVID-19 samples. From T cells, B-cell-depleted T cells, or PBMCs came the material, which was cDNA or gDNA.

Original methodology: Quantification of nucleated cells was approximated via reference gene primer amplification. Sequenced by immunoSEQ multiplex PCR; TCRdb stores in-frame clones only, minus some. That table furnishes V, J and clone size, whereas the DNA furnished D and trimming. Of some 200,000 clones in the sample, less than 90% were seen once. The gene calls are TRBV11-3 and TRBJ2-4, with 13 bases identical to TRBD2. Sequenced sample: peripheral blood. This TCR was sampled from a woman older than 75 with active or convalescent COVID-19. This CDR3 reads CASSLGLAGGIQYF. CDR3 DNA: TGTGCCAGCAGCTTAGGACTAGCGGGGGGCATTCAGTACTTC.